This T cell receptor beta chain derives from a study of a mutant IDH1 vaccine in newly diagnosed glioma. On the study more broadly: Those enrolled had earlier been treated with radiotherapy, temozolomide, or both, mostly both.

Germline assignment: CDR1 ENHRY and CDR2 SYGVKD. Germline trimming cut 6 bases from V and 6 bases from J; bases unmatched to any gene: 6. This CDR3 has 13 amino acids. Concerning this clone: Its antigen remains unidentified.

The table came from immunoSEQ multiplex PCR; TCRdb's copy has only in-frame clones and leaves some out. Of 60,000 or so clones in the sample, about nine tenths were seen once. Sample time point: week 5, during vaccination. All doses held 300 ug of mutant IDH1 20-mer peptide, with topical imiquimod. This clonotype was sampled from a woman between 40 and 55 years old with glioma. The rearrangement uses TRBV10-3 and TRBJ2-7; 9 bases fit TRBD1. The source material was PBMCs, sampled from a glioma patient whose treatment included an IDH1 peptide vaccine. This chain's CDR3 is CAISGTGLIEQYF. The CDR3 DNA reads TGTGCCATCAGCGGGACAGGGTTGATCGAGCAGTACTTC.